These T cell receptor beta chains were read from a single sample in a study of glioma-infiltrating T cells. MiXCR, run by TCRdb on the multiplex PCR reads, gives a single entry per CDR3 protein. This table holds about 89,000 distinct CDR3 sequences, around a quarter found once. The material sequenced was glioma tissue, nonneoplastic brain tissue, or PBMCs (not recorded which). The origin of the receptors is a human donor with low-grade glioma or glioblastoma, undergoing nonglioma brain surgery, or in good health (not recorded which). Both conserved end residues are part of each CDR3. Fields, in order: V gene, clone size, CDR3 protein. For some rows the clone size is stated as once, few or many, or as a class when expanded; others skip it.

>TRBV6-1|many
CASSFPDTYYGYTF
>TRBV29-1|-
CGLRQGRETQYF
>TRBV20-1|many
CSAAPTGTGQPQHF
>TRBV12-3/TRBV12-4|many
CASRSNRGRKNTGELFF
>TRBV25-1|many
CASSRQGLYEQYF
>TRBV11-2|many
CASSPGLAGGGEQFF
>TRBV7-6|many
CASSLVVAGSTDTQYF
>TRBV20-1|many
CSAETGTGAYNEQFF
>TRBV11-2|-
CASSLQPELAGDYNEQFF
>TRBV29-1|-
CSVLIFRLPETQHF
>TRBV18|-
CASSPDRSPYEQYF
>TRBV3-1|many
CASSLVSRNSGNTIYF
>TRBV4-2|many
CASSQERAEHYGYTF
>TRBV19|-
CASSVPGQGNGLSEQYF
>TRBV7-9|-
CASSLTRNDGYTF
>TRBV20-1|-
CSATGHSEAFF
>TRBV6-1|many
CASTPPGQTIETQYF
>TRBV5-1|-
CASSDGGYTDTQYF
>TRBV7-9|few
CASSLGSETEAFF
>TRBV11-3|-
CASSLDRRTSGSNTGEVFF
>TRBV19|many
CASSAGLPYTGELFF
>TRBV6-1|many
CASSEYRARTDTQYF
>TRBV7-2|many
CASSRVAGGSTDTQYF
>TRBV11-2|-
CASSLSKETQYF
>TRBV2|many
CASSERGGGQGARTF
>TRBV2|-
CASSVGVYNGQFF
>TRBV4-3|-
CASSQAETGTYSNQPQHF
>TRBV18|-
CASSLSRGQGTDTQYF
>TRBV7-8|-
CASSFGTGGYEQYF
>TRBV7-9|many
CASSLGRGRTDTQYF
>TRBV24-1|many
CATASGRGLQETQYF
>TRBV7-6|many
CASSPDPPNEQFF
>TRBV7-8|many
CASSAGGNTIYF
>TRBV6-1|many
CASSRERDTEAFF
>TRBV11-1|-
CASSLIPDRSSYEQYF
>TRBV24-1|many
CATRSGGDTQYF
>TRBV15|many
CATSRLRDISSTDTQYF
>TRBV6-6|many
CASSYAGTNEQFF
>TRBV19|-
CASSMALLGRSSYNEQFF
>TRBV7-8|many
CASRIRQGAQTEAFF